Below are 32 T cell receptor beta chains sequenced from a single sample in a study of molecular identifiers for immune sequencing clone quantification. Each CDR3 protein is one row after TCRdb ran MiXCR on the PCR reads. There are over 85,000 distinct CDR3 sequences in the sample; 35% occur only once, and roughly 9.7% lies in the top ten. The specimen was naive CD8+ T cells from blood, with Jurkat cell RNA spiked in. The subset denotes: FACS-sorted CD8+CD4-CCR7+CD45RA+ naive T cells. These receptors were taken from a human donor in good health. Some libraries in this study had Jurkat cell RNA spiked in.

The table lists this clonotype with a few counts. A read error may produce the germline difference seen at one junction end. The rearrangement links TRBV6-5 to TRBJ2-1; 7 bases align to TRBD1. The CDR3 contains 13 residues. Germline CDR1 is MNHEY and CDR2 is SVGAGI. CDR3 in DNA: TGTGCCAGCTGTGGTCTAGGGGGCAATGAGCAGTCCTTC. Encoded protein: CASCGLGGNEQSF.

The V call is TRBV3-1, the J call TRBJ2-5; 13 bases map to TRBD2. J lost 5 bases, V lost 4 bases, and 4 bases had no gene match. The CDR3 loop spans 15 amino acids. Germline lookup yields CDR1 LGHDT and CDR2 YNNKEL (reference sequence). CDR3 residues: CASSLGTSGVETQYF. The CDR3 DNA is TGTGCCAGCAGCCTCGGGACTAGCGGGGTCGAGACCCAGTACTTC.

The CDR3 loop reads CASSFGSGTDTQYF. The CDR3 bases are TGTGCCAGCAGTTTTGGTAGCGGTACGGATACGCAGTATTTT. The chain carries TRBV12-3 or TRBV12-4 and TRBJ2-3, with D tentatively TRBD2 (6 bases). This CDR3 spans 14 amino acids. Trimming stripped 3 bases from V and 6 bases from J, with 13 bases between.

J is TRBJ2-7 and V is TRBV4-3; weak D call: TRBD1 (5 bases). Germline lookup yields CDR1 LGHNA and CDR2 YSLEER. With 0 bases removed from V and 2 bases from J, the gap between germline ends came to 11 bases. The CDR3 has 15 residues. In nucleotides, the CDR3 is TGCGCCAGCAGCCAAGATGGGGCAGCTACCTACGAGCAGTACTTC. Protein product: CASSQDGAATYEQYF.

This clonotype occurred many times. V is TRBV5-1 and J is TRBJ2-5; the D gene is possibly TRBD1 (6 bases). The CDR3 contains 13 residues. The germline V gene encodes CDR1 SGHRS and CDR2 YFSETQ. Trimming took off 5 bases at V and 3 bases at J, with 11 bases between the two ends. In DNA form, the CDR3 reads TGCGCCAGCAGTGGACCAGGGGAAGAGACCCAGTACTTC. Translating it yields CASSGPGEETQYF.

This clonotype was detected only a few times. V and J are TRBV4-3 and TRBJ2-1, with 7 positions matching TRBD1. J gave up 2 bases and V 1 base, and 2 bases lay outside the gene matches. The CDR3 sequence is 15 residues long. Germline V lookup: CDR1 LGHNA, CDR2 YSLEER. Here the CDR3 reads CASSQGQGPYNEQFF. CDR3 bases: TGCGCCAGCAGCCAAGGACAGGGCCCCTACAATGAGCAGTTCTTC.

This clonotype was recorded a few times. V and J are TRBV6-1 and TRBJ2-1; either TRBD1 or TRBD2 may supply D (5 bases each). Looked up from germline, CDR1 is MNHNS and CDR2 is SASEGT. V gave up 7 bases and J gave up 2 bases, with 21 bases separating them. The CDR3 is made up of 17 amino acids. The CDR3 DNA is TGTGCCAGCACCGATACCGCAGGGTACGGGGCCTACAATGAGCAGTTCTTC. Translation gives CASTDTAGYGAYNEQFF.

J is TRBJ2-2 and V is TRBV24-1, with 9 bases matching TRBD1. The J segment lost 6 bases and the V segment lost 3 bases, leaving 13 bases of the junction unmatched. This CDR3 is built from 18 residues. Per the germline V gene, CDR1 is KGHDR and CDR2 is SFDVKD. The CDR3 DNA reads TGTGCCACCAGTGATCCTGGGGCCGGGACAGGGTTGGCCGGGGAGCTGTTTTTT. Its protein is CATSDPGAGTGLAGELFF.

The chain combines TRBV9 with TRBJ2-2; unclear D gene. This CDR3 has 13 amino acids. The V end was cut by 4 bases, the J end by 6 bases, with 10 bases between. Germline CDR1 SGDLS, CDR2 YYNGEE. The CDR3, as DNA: TGTGCCAGCAGCCTACCTACATCCGGGGAGCTGTTTTTT. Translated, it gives CASSLPTSGELFF.

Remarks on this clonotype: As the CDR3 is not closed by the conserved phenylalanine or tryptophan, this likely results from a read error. The CDR3 loop is CASSSRTSGSSYNEQFI. The CDR3 DNA follows: TGTGCCAGCAGCTCCCGGACTAGCGGGAGTTCCTACAATGAGCAGTTCATC. The chain employs TRBV11-2 and TRBJ2-1; 13 bases align to TRBD2. Germline V gene sequence: CDR1 SGHAT, CDR2 FQNNGV. Trimming took 4 bases from V and 1 from J; bases not matched to a gene: 4. The CDR3 spans 17 residues.

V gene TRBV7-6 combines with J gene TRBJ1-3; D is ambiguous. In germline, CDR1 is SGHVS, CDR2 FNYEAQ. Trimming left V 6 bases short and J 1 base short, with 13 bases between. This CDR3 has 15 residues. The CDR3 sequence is CASRSLADSGNTIYF. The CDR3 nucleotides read TGTGCCAGCAGGTCTCTGGCTGATTCTGGAAACACCATATATTTT.

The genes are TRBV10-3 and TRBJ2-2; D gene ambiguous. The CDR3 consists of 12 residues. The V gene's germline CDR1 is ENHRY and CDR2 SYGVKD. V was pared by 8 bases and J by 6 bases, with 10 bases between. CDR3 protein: CAIGPGPGELFF. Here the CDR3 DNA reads TGTGCCATCGGTCCCGGACCCGGGGAGCTGTTTTTT.

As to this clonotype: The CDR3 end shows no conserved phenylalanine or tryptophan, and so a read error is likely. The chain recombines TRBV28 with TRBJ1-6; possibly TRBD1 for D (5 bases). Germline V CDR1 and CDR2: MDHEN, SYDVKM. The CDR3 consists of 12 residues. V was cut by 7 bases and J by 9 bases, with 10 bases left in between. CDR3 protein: CASKPGSSPLHY. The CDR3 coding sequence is TGTGCCAGCAAACCAGGGAGTTCACCCCTCCACTAT.

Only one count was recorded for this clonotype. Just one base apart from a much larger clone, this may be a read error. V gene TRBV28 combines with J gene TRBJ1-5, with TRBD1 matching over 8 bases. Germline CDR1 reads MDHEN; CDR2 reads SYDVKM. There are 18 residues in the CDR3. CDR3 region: CASSSPGQDLYSNRPQHF. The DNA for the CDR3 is TGTGCCAGCAGTTCACCGGGACAGGATCTCTATAGCAATCGGCCCCAGCATTTT.

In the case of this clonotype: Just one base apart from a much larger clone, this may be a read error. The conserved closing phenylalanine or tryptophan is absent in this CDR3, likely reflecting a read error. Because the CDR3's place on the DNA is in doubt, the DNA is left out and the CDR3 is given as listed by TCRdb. The CDR3 is CASSRDSPNTGELFI. The chain employs TRBV21-1 and TRBJ2-2; the table names TRBD1, a call not compared with the DNA. TRBV21-1 counts as a pseudogene. The CDR3 sequence runs 15 residues, both termini included.

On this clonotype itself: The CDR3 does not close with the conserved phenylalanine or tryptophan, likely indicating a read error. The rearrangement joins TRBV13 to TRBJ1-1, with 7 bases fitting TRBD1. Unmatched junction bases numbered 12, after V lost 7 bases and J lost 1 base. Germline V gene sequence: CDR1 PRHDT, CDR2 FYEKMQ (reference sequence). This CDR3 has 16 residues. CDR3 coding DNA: TGTGCCAGCACCGTTCGAATGGGACAGAAGAACACTGAAGCTTTCATT. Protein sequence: CASTVRMGQKNTEAFI.

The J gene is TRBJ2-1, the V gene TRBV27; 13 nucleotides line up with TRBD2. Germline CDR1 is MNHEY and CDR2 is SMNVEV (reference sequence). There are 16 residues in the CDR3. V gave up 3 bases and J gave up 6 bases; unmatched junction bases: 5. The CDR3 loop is CASSFTTSGRFNEQFF. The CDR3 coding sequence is TGTGCCAGCAGTTTCACGACTAGCGGGAGGTTCAATGAGCAGTTCTTC.

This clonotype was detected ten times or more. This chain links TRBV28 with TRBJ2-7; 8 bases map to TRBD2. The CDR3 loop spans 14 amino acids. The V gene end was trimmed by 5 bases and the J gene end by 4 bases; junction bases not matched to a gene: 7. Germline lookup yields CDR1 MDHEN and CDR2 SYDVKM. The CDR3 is CASSPLAGMYEQYF. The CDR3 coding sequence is TGTGCCAGCAGTCCTTTAGCGGGGATGTACGAGCAGTACTTC.

Here the CDR3 reads CASSVISGAPDTQYF. CDR3 nucleotides: TGTGCCAGCAGTGTGATATCGGGAGCCCCAGATACGCAGTATTTT. This sequence joins TRBV28 and TRBJ2-3; maybe TRBD2 (6 bases). The V gene lost 5 bases and the J gene lost 4 bases, with 16 bases spanning the gap. CDR3 size: 15 residues. CDR1 is MDHEN, CDR2 SYDVKM, per germline. The variable domain in full, with the rest retrieved from reference TRBV28 and TRBJ2-3, is DVKVTQSSRYLVKRTGEKVFLECVQDMDHENMFWYRQDPGLGLRLIYFSYDVKMKEKGDIPEGYSVSREKKERFSLILESASTNQTSMYLCASSVISGAPDTQYFGPGTRLTVL.

This CDR3 reads CASSAPRRLEQYF. The DNA of the CDR3 is TGTGCCAGCAGCGCACCCCGGCGACTGGAGCAGTACTTC. The chain couples TRBV11-2 to TRBJ2-7; D is ambiguous. V was shortened by 5 bases and J by 7 bases, with 15 bases between the two germline ends. The CDR3 sequence is 13 residues long. From germline, CDR1 is SGHAT and CDR2 FQNNGV.

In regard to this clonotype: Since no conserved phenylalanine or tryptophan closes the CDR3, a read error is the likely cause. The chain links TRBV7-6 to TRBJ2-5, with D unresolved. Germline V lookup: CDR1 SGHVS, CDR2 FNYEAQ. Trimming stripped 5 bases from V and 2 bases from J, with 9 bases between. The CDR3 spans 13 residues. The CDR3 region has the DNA TGTGCCAGCAGCCCGGACGGACAAGAGACCCAGTACTCC. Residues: CASSPDGQETQYS.

CDR3 coding DNA: TGCGCCAGCAGCTACGACAGGTGGAATGAAAAACTGTTTTTT. Protein: CASSYDRWNEKLFF. This chain links TRBV4-3 with TRBJ1-4, with D possibly TRBD1 on 6 matching bases. Trimming took off 5 bases at V and 5 bases at J, with 12 bases between the two ends. Germline V gives CDR1 LGHNA, CDR2 YSLEER. The CDR3 loop spans 14 amino acids.

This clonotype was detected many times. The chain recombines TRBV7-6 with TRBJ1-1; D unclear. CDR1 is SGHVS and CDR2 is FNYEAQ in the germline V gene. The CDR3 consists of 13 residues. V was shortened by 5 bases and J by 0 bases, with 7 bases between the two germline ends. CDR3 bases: TGTGCCAGCAGCCCGCAGATGAACACTGAAGCTTTCTTT. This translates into CASSPQMNTEAFF.

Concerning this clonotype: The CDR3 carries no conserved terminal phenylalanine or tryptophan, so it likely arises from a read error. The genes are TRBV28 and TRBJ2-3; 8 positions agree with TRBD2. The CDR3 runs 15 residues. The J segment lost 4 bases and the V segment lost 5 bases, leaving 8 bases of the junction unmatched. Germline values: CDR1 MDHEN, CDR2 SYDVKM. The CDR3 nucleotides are TGTGCCAGCAGTATGCGGGAGGACCTCGCAGATACGCAGTATTAT. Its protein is CASSMREDLADTQYY.

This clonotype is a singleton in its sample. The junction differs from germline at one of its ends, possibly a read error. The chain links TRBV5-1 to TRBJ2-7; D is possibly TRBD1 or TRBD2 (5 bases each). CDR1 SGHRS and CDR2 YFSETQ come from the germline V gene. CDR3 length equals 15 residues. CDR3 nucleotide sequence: TGCGCCAGCAGCCCGACCGACAGCCGTGACTACAAGCAGTACTTC. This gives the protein CASSPTDSRDYKQYF.

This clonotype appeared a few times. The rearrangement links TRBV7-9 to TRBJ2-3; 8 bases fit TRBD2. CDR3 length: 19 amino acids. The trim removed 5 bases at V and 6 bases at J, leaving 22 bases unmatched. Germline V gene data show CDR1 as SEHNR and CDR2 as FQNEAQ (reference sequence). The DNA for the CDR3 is TGTGCCAGCAGCCCCAAGGGGGGCGGGAGGACGGGAGCTTTGGATACGCAGTATTTT. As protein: CASSPKGGGRTGALDTQYF.

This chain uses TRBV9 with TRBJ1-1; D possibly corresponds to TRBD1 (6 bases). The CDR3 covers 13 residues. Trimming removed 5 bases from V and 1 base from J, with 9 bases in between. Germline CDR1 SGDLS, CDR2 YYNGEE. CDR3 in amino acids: CASSDRRNTEAFF. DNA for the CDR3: TGTGCCAGCAGTGACAGGCGGAACACTGAAGCTTTCTTT.

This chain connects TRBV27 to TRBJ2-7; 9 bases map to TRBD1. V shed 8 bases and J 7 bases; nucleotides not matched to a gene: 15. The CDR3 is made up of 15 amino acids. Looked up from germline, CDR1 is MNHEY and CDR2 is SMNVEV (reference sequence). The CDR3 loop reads CASCPYRDRVREQYF. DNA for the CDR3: TGTGCCAGCTGTCCTTACCGGGACAGGGTGAGGGAGCAGTACTTC.

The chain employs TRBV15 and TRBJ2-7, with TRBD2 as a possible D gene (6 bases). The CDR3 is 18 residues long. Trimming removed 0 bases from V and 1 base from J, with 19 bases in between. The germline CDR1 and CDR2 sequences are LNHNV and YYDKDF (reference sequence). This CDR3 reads CATSRDLRGLQESYEQYF. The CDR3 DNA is TGTGCCACCAGCAGAGATCTCCGGGGACTCCAAGAATCCTACGAGCAGTACTTC.

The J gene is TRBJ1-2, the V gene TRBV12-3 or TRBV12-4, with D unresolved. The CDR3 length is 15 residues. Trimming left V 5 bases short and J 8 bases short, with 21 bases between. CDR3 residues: CASSPEGLLGSGYTF. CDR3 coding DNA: TGTGCCAGCAGTCCGGAAGGACTGCTAGGGTCGGGCTACACCTTC.

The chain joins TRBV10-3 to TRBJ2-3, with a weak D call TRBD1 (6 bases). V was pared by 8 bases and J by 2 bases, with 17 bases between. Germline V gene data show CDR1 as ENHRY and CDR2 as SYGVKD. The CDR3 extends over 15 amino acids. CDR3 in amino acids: CAICGSGHYTDTQYF. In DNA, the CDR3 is TGTGCCATCTGTGGATCGGGACACTACACAGATACGCAGTATTTT.

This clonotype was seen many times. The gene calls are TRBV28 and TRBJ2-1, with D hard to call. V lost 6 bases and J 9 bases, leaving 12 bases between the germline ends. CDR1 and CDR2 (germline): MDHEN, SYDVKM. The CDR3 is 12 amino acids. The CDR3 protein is CASRTLSGEQFF. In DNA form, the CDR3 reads TGTGCCAGCAGAACCTTAAGTGGTGAGCAGTTCTTC.